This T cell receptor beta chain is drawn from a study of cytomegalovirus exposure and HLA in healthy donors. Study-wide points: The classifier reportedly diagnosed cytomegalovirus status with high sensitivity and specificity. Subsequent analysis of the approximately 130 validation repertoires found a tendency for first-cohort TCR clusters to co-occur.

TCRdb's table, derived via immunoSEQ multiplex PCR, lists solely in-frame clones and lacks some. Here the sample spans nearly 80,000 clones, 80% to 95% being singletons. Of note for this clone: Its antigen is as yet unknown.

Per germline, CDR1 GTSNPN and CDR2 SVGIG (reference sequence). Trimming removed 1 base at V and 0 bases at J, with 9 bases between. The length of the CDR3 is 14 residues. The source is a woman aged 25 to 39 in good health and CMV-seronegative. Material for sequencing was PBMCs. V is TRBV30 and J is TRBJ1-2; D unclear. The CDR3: CAWSGGETNYGYTF. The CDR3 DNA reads TGTGCCTGGAGTGGCGGTGAGACTAACTATGGCTACACCTTC.